This is a list of T cell receptor beta chains from one sample in a study of T cells in localized non-small cell lung cancer. Method: immunoSEQ multiplex PCR; TCRdb's copy keeps in-frame clones and lacks some. The sample holds fewer than 100,000 clones; approximately 86% are singletons and the top ten take over 12%. The sequenced sample was peripheral blood, obtained before any cancer treatment. These receptors were obtained from a man aged 35 to 69 with stage I squamous cell lung carcinoma. Each CDR3 is given with its conserved first and last residue. A D gene is named only where the DNA matches it firmly. Rows may omit the clone size; those that give it use once, few, many or a size class.

NA,NA,TRBV2,TRBJ2-5,CASTLSLVPETQYF,TGTGCCAGCACCCTATCCCTAGTACCAGAGACCCAGTACTTC
NA,TRBD1,TRBV6-6,TRBJ2-7,CASTRTGRLADEQYF,TGTGCCAGCACTCGGACAGGGAGGCTGGCGGACGAGCAGTACTTC
NA,NA,TRBV15,TRBJ1-1,CATNLGNTEAFF,TGTGCCACCAACCTAGGGAACACTGAAGCTTTCTTT
NA,TRBD1,TRBV25-1,TRBJ1-2,CASRADRGKGYGYTF,TGTGCCAGCAGAGCGGACAGGGGAAAGGGCTATGGCTACACCTTC
NA,NA,TRBV2,TRBJ2-1,CASSERRQDNEQFF,TGTGCCAGCAGTGAAAGGCGGCAGGACAATGAGCAGTTCTTC
NA,NA,TRBV28,TRBJ1-2,CASSPLRANGYTF,TGTGCCAGCAGCCCCCTTCGGGCTAATGGCTACACCTTC
once,NA,TRBV11-2,TRBJ1-2,CASSLVVHYGYTF,TGTGCCAGCAGCTTAGTAGTCCACTATGGCTACACCTTC
NA,NA,TRBV7-8,TRBJ2-2,CASSLVQGGGELFF,TGTGCCAGCAGCTTAGTACAGGGTGGCGGGGAGCTGTTTTTT
NA,NA,TRBV5-6,TRBJ2-6,CASSRGWRLSSGANVLTF,TGTGCCAGCAGCCGTGGGTGGCGTCTCTCCTCTGGGGCCAACGTCCTGACTTTC
NA,NA,TRBV28,TRBJ1-4,CASSLGSNEKLFF,TGTGCCAGCAGTTTGGGATCTAATGAAAAACTGTTTTTT
NA,NA,TRBV19,TRBJ2-5,CASSMLQETQYF,TGTGCCAGTAGTATGCTCCAAGAGACCCAGTACTTC
few,NA,TRBV6-1,TRBJ2-7,CASSLTASYEQYF,TGTGCCAGCAGTTTAACCGCCTCCTACGAGCAGTACTTC
NA,NA,TRBV30,TRBJ1-2,CAWSPRRPERSCGYTF,TGTGCCTGGAGTCCCAGGCGGCCAGAGCGGTCCTGTGGCTACACCTTC
few,TRBD1,TRBV10-2,TRBJ2-7,CASTMNVGTGGAYEQYF,TGCGCCAGCACTATGAATGTTGGGACAGGGGGCGCCTACGAGCAGTACTTC
NA,TRBD2,TRBV7-3,TRBJ2-1,CASSLQPSGVHSYNEQFF,TGTGCCAGCAGCTTGCAACCTAGCGGGGTTCATTCCTACAATGAGCAGTTCTTC
NA,NA,TRBV5-1,TRBJ1-1,CASGRGLDTEAFF,TGCGCCAGCGGCCGGGGCTTAGACACTGAAGCTTTCTTT
NA,TRBD1,TRBV2,TRBJ1-2,CASVQGGYGYTF,TGTGCCAGCGTACAGGGGGGCTATGGCTACACCTTC
NA,NA,TRBV4-3,TRBJ1-6,CASSQDMQGLYSPLHF,TGCGCCAGCAGCCAAGATATGCAGGGGTTGTATTCACCCCTCCACTTT
NA,TRBD1,TRBV12-5,TRBJ1-1,CASRSQGLPEAFF,TGTGCTAGTAGGTCACAGGGGTTACCTGAAGCTTTCTTT
once,TRBD1,TRBV30,TRBJ1-1,CAWIPGQGLRTEAFF,TGTGCCTGGATCCCCGGACAGGGCTTGCGGACTGAAGCTTTCTTT
NA,NA,TRBV6-6,TRBJ1-1,CASGAGWNVMNTEAFF,TGTGCCAGCGGGGCCGGGTGGAACGTCATGAACACTGAAGCTTTCTTT
NA,NA,TRBV18,TRBJ2-7,CASPPTQNYEQYF,TGTGCCAGCCCACCTACACAAAACTACGAGCAGTACTTC
NA,NA,TRBV5-6,TRBJ1-5,CASSLFQDGQPQHF,TGTGCCAGCAGCTTGTTCCAGGACGGTCAGCCCCAGCATTTT
NA,NA,TRBV5-4,TRBJ1-5,CASSLEGGNQPQHF,TGTGCCAGCAGCTTGGAAGGGGGCAATCAGCCCCAGCATTTT
NA,TRBD2,TRBV5-5,TRBJ2-1,CASSLDPSGGPYNEQFF,TGTGCCAGCAGCTTGGATCCCAGCGGGGGGCCTTACAATGAGCAGTTCTTC
NA,NA,TRBV19,TRBJ2-5,CASSVGPLETQYF,TGTGCCAGTAGCGTAGGACCGTTGGAGACCCAGTACTTC
once,NA,TRBV7-2,TRBJ1-1,CASRYSPIPYLNTEAFF,TGTGCCAGCAGATACAGCCCAATACCCTATTTGAACACTGAAGCTTTCTTT
NA,NA,TRBV6-1,TRBJ1-4,CASSARRNEKLFF,TGTGCCAGCAGTGCCCGGCGAAATGAAAAACTGTTTTTT
NA,NA,TRBV4-2,TRBJ1-1,CASSQALGGYAEAFF,TGTGCCAGCAGCCAAGCTCTAGGCGGATACGCTGAAGCTTTCTTT
NA,NA,TRBV9,TRBJ1-2,CASSGALGYGYTF,TGTGCTAGCAGCGGGGCCCTGGGGTATGGCTACACCTTC
NA,TRBD1,TRBV7-9,TRBJ1-2,CASSRYRDRDIVYTF,TGTGCCAGCAGCAGATACCGGGACAGGGATATTGTCTACACCTTC
NA,NA,TRBV5-1,TRBJ1-3,CASSLARAASSGNTIYF,TGCGCCAGCAGCTTGGCTCGGGCAGCCAGCTCTGGAAACACCATATATTTT